The 18 T cell receptor beta chains below were found in one sample sequenced in a study of OX40 agonist ivuxolimab in advanced cancers. Assay used: immunoSEQ multiplex PCR; TCRdb lists only in-frame clones, some missing. The sample has 48,000 or so clones, around nine tenths seen once. The sequencing used CD4+ or CD8+ T cells sorted from blood, collected in a trial of the OX40 agonist ivuxolimab. These receptors came from an adult with an advanced solid tumor such as melanoma, head and neck, liver or kidney cancer.

This clone was observed a handful of times. The J gene is TRBJ2-7, the V gene TRBV25-1, with unresolved D. CDR3 length: 11 residues. The germline V gene encodes CDR1 MGHDK and CDR2 SYGVNS. V was trimmed by 2 bases and J by 6 bases, leaving 5 bases between them. CDR3 loop: CASSERGEQYF. The DNA for the CDR3 is TGTGCCAGCAGTGAACGCGGCGAGCAGTACTTC.

The chain couples TRBV11-3 to TRBJ2-2; the match to TRBD2 covers 14 bases. V gave up 5 bases and J gave up 6 bases; unmatched junction bases: 8. Germline CDR1 and CDR2: SGHNT and YENEEA. The CDR3 extends over 17 amino acids. CDR3 nucleotides: TGTGCCAGCAGCACCCGCTGGACTAGCGGGGGGTCCGGGGAGCTGTTTTTT. Protein product: CASSTRWTSGGSGELFF.

The chain carries TRBV6-6 and TRBJ1-2; 8 bases align to TRBD1. The CDR3 has 16 amino acids. Unmatched junction bases numbered 13, after V lost 6 bases and J lost 4 bases. Germline V gene sequence: CDR1 MNHNY, CDR2 SVGAGI (reference sequence). The CDR3 DNA sequence: TGTGCCAGCAGCCCTACCGGGACAGGACTCTTCTATGGCTACACCTTC. It codes for CASSPTGTGLFYGYTF.

This CDR3 is CASRDRGGTEAFF. The CDR3 bases are TGTGCCAGCAGAGACAGGGGGGGAACTGAAGCTTTCTTT. V usage is TRBV2 and J usage is TRBJ1-1; TRBD1 agrees at 9 bases. The CDR3 totals 13 residues. J gave up 5 bases and V 6 bases, and 4 bases lay outside the gene matches. Germline lookup yields CDR1 SNHLY and CDR2 FYNNEI.

V usage is TRBV12-5 and J usage is TRBJ1-6, with D uncertain. The CDR3 runs 15 residues. Germline lookup yields CDR1 LGHNT and CDR2 FRNRAP. V lost 1 base and J lost 4, with 8 bases in between. CDR3 nucleotides: TGTGCTAGTGGTTTGGGGCGTTCTTATAATTCACCCCTCCACTTT. Residues: CASGLGRSYNSPLHF.

J is TRBJ2-3 and V is TRBV28, with D possibly being TRBD1 (6 bases). V shed 4 bases and J shed 3 bases, with 11 bases lying between them. CDR3 size: 14 residues. Germline-derived CDR1 and CDR2 are MDHEN and SYDVKM. CDR3 loop: CASSSTGQTDTQYF. CDR3 coding DNA: TGTGCCAGCAGTTCCACAGGGCAGACAGATACGCAGTATTTT.

The CDR3 spells CASSVRQARWDTEAFF. DNA for the CDR3: TGTGCCAGTAGTGTAAGACAGGCGAGATGGGACACTGAAGCTTTCTTT. The rearrangement links TRBV19 to TRBJ1-1; tentative D call: TRBD1 (6 bases). Trimming shortened V by 5 bases and J by 3 bases, and 19 bases separated the two germline ends. The CDR3 extends over 16 amino acids. CDR1 is LNHDA and CDR2 is SQIVND in the germline V gene (reference sequence).

This clone was seen more than once but under ten times. The chain links TRBV6-1 to TRBJ1-1; 12 nucleotides agree with TRBD1. The CDR3 runs to 15 residues. Trimming removed 5 bases from V and 2 bases from J; junction bases left unmatched: 3. In germline, CDR1 is MNHNS, CDR2 SASEGT. The DNA for the CDR3 is TGTGCCAGCAGTAAGGGACAGGGGGCCAACACTGAAGCTTTCTTT. Its translation is CASSKGQGANTEAFF.

V is TRBV5-4 and J is TRBJ2-2; D is uncertain. Trimming took 4 bases from V and 16 from J, leaving 23 bases between them. This CDR3 comprises 14 residues. Germline CDR1 SGHNT, CDR2 YYREEE (reference sequence). CDR3 nucleotides: TGTGCCAGCAGCCCATACCTAGGGCAGGCCCGCCAGTTTTTT. It translates to CASSPYLGQARQFF.

V is TRBV7-2 and J is TRBJ2-7; D unclear. The germline V gene has CDR1 SGHTA and CDR2 FQGNSA. Trimming removed 0 bases from V and 0 bases from J, with 6 bases in between. The CDR3 loop spans 14 amino acids. The CDR3 region is CASSLASTSYEQYF. DNA for the CDR3: TGTGCCAGCAGCTTAGCGTCGACCTCCTACGAGCAGTACTTC.

V and J are TRBV10-3 and TRBJ1-5, with D possibly TRBD1 on 6 matching bases. Trimming shortened V by 0 bases and J by 4 bases, and 22 bases separated the two germline ends. The CDR3 loop spans 19 amino acids. From germline, CDR1 is ENHRY and CDR2 SYGVKD. DNA for the CDR3: TGTGCCATCAGTGAGTCGGGGTTGGGGCGGGGGGCTGAAAATCAGCCCCAGCATTTT. Its protein is CAISESGLGRGAENQPQHF.

The CDR3 sequence is CASSSRWWGDRTNEQFF. In DNA, the CDR3 is TGTGCCAGCAGTTCACGTTGGTGGGGGGACAGAACTAATGAGCAGTTCTTC. This sequence joins TRBV27 and TRBJ2-1; tentative D call: TRBD1 (7 bases). The CDR3 consists of 17 residues. Germline V gene data show CDR1 as MNHEY and CDR2 as SMNVEV (reference sequence). V was trimmed by 4 bases and J by 7 bases, leaving 23 bases between them.

A few counts support this clone. V and J are TRBV10-2 and TRBJ2-1; no definite D call. The CDR3 contains 11 residues. Trimming removed 8 bases at V and 10 bases at J, with 12 bases between. The V gene's germline CDR1 is WSHSY and CDR2 SAAADI. The chain's CDR3 is CASSPVREQFF. The CDR3 DNA reads TGCGCCAGCTCCCCTGTCAGAGAGCAGTTCTTC.

The chain employs TRBV6-1 and TRBJ1-2; D uncertain. This CDR3 has 13 residues. V was pared by 8 bases and J by 1 base, with 11 bases between. The germline V gene encodes CDR1 MNHNS and CDR2 SASEGT. This CDR3 is CASLKTFNYGYTF. In DNA form, the CDR3 reads TGTGCCAGCCTCAAGACATTTAACTATGGCTACACCTTC.

The genes are TRBV5-1 and TRBJ1-2; perhaps TRBD1 as D (5 bases). With 4 bases removed from V and 9 bases from J, the gap between germline ends came to 13 bases. The germline V gene encodes CDR1 SGHRS and CDR2 YFSETQ. CDR3 size: 12 residues. CDR3 sequence reads: CASSPDTYSYTF. For the CDR3, the DNA is TGCGCCAGCAGCCCGGACACCTACAGCTACACCTTC.

The CDR3 DNA reads TGTGCCAGTAGTATTGGGGCAGGCCGCCTCTCTGGGGCCAACGTCCTGACTTTC. It is translated as CASSIGAGRLSGANVLTF. The chain is built from TRBV19 and TRBJ2-6, with a possible D match to TRBD1 (5 bases). The germline gives CDR1 LNHDA, CDR2 SQIVND (reference sequence). This CDR3 comprises 18 residues. Trimming shortened V by 3 bases and J by 0 bases, and 15 bases separated the two germline ends.

This clone turned up a few times. The chain links TRBV27 to TRBJ1-1; perhaps TRBD1 as D (5 bases). Between the trimmed V and J ends, which lost 6 bases and 1 base, there was a span of 18 bases. CDR1 and CDR2 (germline): MNHEY, SMNVEV (reference sequence). This CDR3 is 16 amino acids long. DNA of the CDR3: TGTGCCAGCAGGTCCGGGACGACAACGGGGAACACTGAAGCTTTCTTT. Residues: CASRSGTTTGNTEAFF.

V usage is TRBV7-9 and J usage is TRBJ1-1, with D maybe TRBD1 (5 bases). Between the trimmed V and J ends, which lost 1 base and 3 bases, there was a span of 12 bases. The CDR3 has 15 amino acids. Per germline, CDR1 SEHNR and CDR2 FQNEAQ (reference sequence). The CDR3 region is CASSLVQGPHTEAFF. CDR3 nucleotides: TGTGCCAGCAGCTTAGTTCAGGGACCACACACTGAAGCTTTCTTT.